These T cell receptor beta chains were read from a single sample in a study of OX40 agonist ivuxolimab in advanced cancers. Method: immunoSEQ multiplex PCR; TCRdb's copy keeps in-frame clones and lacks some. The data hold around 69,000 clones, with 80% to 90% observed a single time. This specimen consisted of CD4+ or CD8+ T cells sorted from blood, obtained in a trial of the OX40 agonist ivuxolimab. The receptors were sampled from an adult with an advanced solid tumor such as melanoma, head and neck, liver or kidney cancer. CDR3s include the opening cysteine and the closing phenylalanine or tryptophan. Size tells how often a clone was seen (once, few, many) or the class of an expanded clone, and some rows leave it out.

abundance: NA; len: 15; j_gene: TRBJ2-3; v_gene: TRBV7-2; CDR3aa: CASSLLAGGTDTQYF
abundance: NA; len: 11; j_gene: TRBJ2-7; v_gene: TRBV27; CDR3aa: CASSSVYEQYF
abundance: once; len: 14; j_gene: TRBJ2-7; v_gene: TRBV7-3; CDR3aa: CASSLTPDSYEQYF
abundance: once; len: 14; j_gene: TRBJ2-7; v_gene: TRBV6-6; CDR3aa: CASSPSRVAYEQYF
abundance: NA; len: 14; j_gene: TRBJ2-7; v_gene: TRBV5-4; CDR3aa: CASSLGPISYEQYF
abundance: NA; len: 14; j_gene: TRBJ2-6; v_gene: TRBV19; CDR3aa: CASSMTAGANVLTF
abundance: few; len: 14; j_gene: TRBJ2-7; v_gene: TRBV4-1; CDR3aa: CASSQWIANGEQYF
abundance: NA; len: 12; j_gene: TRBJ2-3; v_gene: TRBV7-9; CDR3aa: CASSKGGDTQYF
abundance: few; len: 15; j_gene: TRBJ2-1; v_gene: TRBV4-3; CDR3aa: CASSQDRGGTQEQFF
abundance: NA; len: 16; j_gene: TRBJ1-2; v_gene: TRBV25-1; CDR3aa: CASRKSGTGANYGYTF
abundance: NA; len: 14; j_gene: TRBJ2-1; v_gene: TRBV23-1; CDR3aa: CASGRDRGYNEQFF